These 15 T cell receptor beta chains were all obtained from the same sample, sequenced in a study of cytomegalovirus exposure and HLA in healthy donors. PCR employed 60 Vbeta and 13 Jbeta primers. Sequenced by immunoSEQ multiplex PCR; TCRdb stores in-frame clones only, minus some. Seen here are 150,000 or so clones, 60% to 85% observed once, and the top ten hold less than 15%. Material: PBMCs. All receptors come from a man aged 35 to 55 in good health and CMV-seropositive.

The chain recombines TRBV11-2 with TRBJ2-1; perhaps TRBD2 as D (6 bases). The germline V and J ends were trimmed by 2 bases and 4 bases, with 12 bases remaining between them. The CDR3 is 15 residues long. CDR1 is SGHAT, CDR2 FQNNGV, per germline. In DNA form, the CDR3 reads TGTGCCAGCAGCTTACAGAGCGGGTATTACAATGAGCAGTTCTTC. This encodes CASSLQSGYYNEQFF.

The chain carries TRBV2 and TRBJ1-1; 8 nucleotides align to TRBD1. CDR1 and CDR2 (germline): SNHLY, FYNNEI. CDR3 length equals 14 residues. The V gene end was trimmed by 8 bases and the J gene end by 5 bases; junction bases not matched to a gene: 10. As DNA, the CDR3 is TGTGCCAGCCGTCGTGACAGGGGAGGGACTGAAGCTTTCTTT. Protein sequence: CASRRDRGGTEAFF.

The chain carries TRBV27 and TRBJ2-3; D call uncertain. V was cut by 3 bases and J by 0 bases, with 7 bases left in between. This CDR3 is built from 14 residues. The germline V gene has CDR1 MNHEY and CDR2 SMNVEV (reference sequence). Here the CDR3 reads CASSFSPSTDTQYF. CDR3 nucleotides: TGTGCCAGCAGTTTCTCCCCTAGCACAGATACGCAGTATTTT.

This chain connects TRBV5-1 to TRBJ2-3; D might be TRBD2 (6 bases). Germline CDR1 is SGHRS and CDR2 is YFSETQ. CDR3 length: 16 residues. With 0 bases removed from V and 9 bases from J, the gap between germline ends came to 20 bases. CDR3 sequence reads: CASSLAGGTRLITQYF. The CDR3 DNA follows: TGCGCCAGCAGCTTGGCCGGGGGTACTAGGCTCATAACGCAGTATTTT.

The gene calls are TRBV5-1 and TRBJ2-1; D is possibly TRBD2 (6 bases). Per the germline V gene, CDR1 is SGHRS and CDR2 is YFSETQ. Trimming took 0 bases from V and 5 from J, leaving 6 bases between them. The CDR3 sequence is 13 residues long. CDR3 loop: CASSLGGDNEQFF. The CDR3 nucleotides read TGCGCCAGCAGCTTGGGGGGGGACAATGAGCAGTTCTTC. Using reference TRBV5-1 and TRBJ2-1 for the parts outside the CDR3, the full variable domain is KAGVTQTPRYLIKTRGQQVTLSCSPISGHRSVSWYQQTPGQGLQFLFEYFSETQRNKGNFPGRFSGRQFSNSRSEMNVSTLELGDSALYLCASSLGGDNEQFFGPGTRLTVL.

This chain links TRBV10-3 with TRBJ2-5; TRBD2 aligns across 8 bases. In germline, CDR1 is ENHRY, CDR2 SYGVKD. The ends lost 7 bases at V and 5 bases at J; junction bases unmatched: 6. The CDR3 spans 13 residues. The CDR3 DNA reads as TGTGCCATCATGAGCGGGAGTGGGGAGACCCAGTACTTC. Amino acids: CAIMSGSGETQYF.

The chain joins TRBV9 to TRBJ1-2, with 8 bases matching TRBD1. The CDR3 spans 14 residues. The germline CDR1 and CDR2 sequences are SGDLS and YYNGEE. J gave up 6 bases and V 3 bases, and 7 bases lay outside the gene matches. The CDR3 DNA follows: TGTGCCAGCAGCGCTTCGGACAGGGCCGATGGCTACACCTTC. Its translation is CASSASDRADGYTF.

This chain uses TRBV28 with TRBJ2-5; 8 bases map to TRBD1. Per the germline V gene, CDR1 is MDHEN and CDR2 is SYDVKM. J lost 0 bases, V lost 7 bases, and 10 bases had no gene match. The CDR3 runs to 16 residues. CDR3 sequence: CASTPGDRGYQETQYF. The CDR3 DNA follows: TGTGCCAGCACCCCGGGTGACAGGGGTTACCAAGAGACCCAGTACTTC.

A few counts support this clone. The chain combines TRBV19 with TRBJ2-1; a possible D gene is TRBD2 (6 bases). CDR3 length equals 17 residues. Trimming took 1 base from V and 0 from J, leaving 13 bases between them. Germline V CDR1 and CDR2: LNHDA, SQIVND (reference sequence). The CDR3: CASSIGGSGSSYNEQFF. In nucleotides, the CDR3 is TGTGCCAGTAGTATAGGGGGTAGCGGTAGCTCCTACAATGAGCAGTTCTTC.

The chain is built from TRBV11-2 and TRBJ2-7, with unresolved D. From germline, CDR1 is SGHAT and CDR2 FQNNGV. V shed 0 bases and J shed 9 bases, with 15 bases lying between them. This CDR3 has 14 residues. The CDR3 bases are TGTGCCAGCAGCTTAGACGGAAGTAGACGCGGGCAGTACTTC. Amino acid sequence: CASSLDGSRRGQYF. The full variable domain, in which reference TRBV11-2 and TRBJ2-7 provide the parts outside the CDR3, is EAGVAQSPRYKIIEKRQSVAFWCNPISGHATLYWYQQILGQGPKLLIQFQNNGVVDDSQLPKDRFSAERLKGVDSTLKIQPAKLEDSAVYLCASSLDGSRRGQYFGPGTRLTVT.

The chain has TRBV27 and TRBJ2-2; the match to TRBD2 covers 8 bases. There are 13 residues in the CDR3. V lost 10 bases to trimming and J lost 6 bases; unmatched junction nucleotides: 7. CDR1 is MNHEY and CDR2 is SMNVEV in the germline V gene (reference sequence). The CDR3 loop reads CATSGLGPGELFF. CDR3 sequence (DNA): TGTGCCACCTCGGGACTAGGCCCCGGGGAGCTGTTTTTT.

The chain is built from TRBV29-1 and TRBJ1-1; a possible D gene is TRBD1 (5 bases). Trimming stripped 5 bases from V and 3 bases from J, with 25 bases between. Germline CDR1 reads SQVTM; CDR2 reads ANQGSEA. The CDR3 runs 17 residues. CDR3 sequence reads: CSVLTQRQPVEDTEAFF. The CDR3 nucleotides are TGCAGCGTTCTGACCCAACGACAGCCCGTCGAGGACACTGAAGCTTTCTTT.

The J gene is TRBJ2-1, the V gene TRBV19, with D perhaps TRBD2 (6 bases). Trimming shortened V by 9 bases and J by 8 bases, and 17 bases separated the two germline ends. From germline, CDR1 is LNHDA and CDR2 SQIVND (reference sequence). The CDR3 sequence is 13 residues long. The CDR3 DNA follows: TGTGCCAGCCGAAGACTAGACTCCGATGAGCAGTTCTTC. This codes for CASRRLDSDEQFF.

This clone was observed a few times. The V and J genes are TRBV19 and TRBJ1-1; 7 positions match TRBD1. Per the germline V gene, CDR1 is LNHDA and CDR2 is SQIVND (reference sequence). The CDR3 sequence is 16 residues long. The V segment lost 7 bases and the J segment 3 bases; nucleotides outside the gene matches: 14. The CDR3 loop is CASTRWSQGSDTEAFF. The CDR3 bases are TGTGCCAGTACCCGGTGGTCACAGGGGTCAGACACTGAAGCTTTCTTT. The full variable domain, rest sourced from reference TRBV19 and TRBJ1-1, is DGGITQSPKYLFRKEGQNVTLSCEQNLNHDAMYWYRQDPGQGLRLIYYSQIVNDFQKGDIAEGYSVSREKKESFPLTVTSAQKNPTAFYLCASTRWSQGSDTEAFFGQGTRLTVV.

The V and J genes are TRBV5-1 and TRBJ2-1; 7 nucleotides match TRBD2. V was pared by 3 bases and J by 0 bases, with 3 bases of the junction left unmatched. The CDR3 contains 15 residues. CDR1 is SGHRS, CDR2 YFSETQ, per germline. CDR3 DNA sequence: TGCGCCAGCAGCTGGGGGGGTCGCTCCTACAATGAGCAGTTCTTC. Protein product: CASSWGGRSYNEQFF.